The source of this TCR beta chain is a study of T cell responses to AZD1222 COVID-19 vaccine. Regarding the study as a whole: Baseline antibody screening turned up just a handful of seropositive AZD1222 recipients. Among spike-specific TCRs, nearly half reportedly target unmutated variant regions. Sampled repertoires all dated from after the peak T cell response. Females made up more of the donors, who were largely white British, and clonal diversity may have come out too low.

TCRdb's copy holds only in-frame clones and misses some; the assay was immunoSEQ multiplex PCR. The sample records 85,000 to 110,000 clones, 80% to 95% being singletons. This clone was picked up a small number of times. The antigen remains undetermined. CDR1 is MNHEY, CDR2 SVGAGI, per germline. With 4 bases removed from V and 3 bases from J, the gap between germline ends came to 9 bases. CDR3 length equals 13 residues. The rearrangement joins TRBV6-5 to TRBJ2-5; tentatively, D is TRBD2 (5 bases). The sequence was collected from an adult in good health. The source was peripheral blood, collected on day 0 of AZD1222 vaccination. CDR3 sequence (DNA): TGTGCCAGCAGTTCCCCCGGGGAAGAGACCCAGTACTTC. This translates into CASSSPGEETQYF.